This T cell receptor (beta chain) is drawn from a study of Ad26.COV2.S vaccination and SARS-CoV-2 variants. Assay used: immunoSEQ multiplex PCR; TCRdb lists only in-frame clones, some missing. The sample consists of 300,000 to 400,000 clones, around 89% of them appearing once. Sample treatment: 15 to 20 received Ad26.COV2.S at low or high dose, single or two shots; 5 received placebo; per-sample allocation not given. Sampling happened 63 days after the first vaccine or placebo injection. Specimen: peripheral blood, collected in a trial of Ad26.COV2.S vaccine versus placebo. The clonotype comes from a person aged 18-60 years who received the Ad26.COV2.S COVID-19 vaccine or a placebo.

The CDR3 region is CASSGTGQERAFF. The CDR3 DNA reads TGCGCCAGCAGCGGGACAGGGCAGGAAAGAGCTTTCTTT. The rearrangement links TRBV4-1 to TRBJ1-1; 9 bases align to TRBD1. CDR1 MGHRA and CDR2 YSYEKL come from the germline V gene. CDR3 size: 13 residues. V lost 5 bases, J lost 10 bases, and 8 bases stayed unmatched.